These 10 T cell receptor beta chains originate from one sample sequenced in a study of blood T cell repertoires in COVID-19. Using immunoSEQ multiplex PCR, the repertoire was profiled, and TCRdb retains in-frame clones only, with some absent. This table holds tens of thousands of clones, 65% to 85% found once. Sequencing was carried out using peripheral blood. The receptors stem from a man aged 70-80 years with acute or convalescent COVID-19.

This chain uses TRBV5-6 with TRBJ2-7; TRBD1 matches 7 bases. The CDR3 contains 14 residues. Germline V gene lookup returns CDR1 SGHDT and CDR2 YYEEEE. After removal of 3 bases from V and 4 bases from J, the junction contained 7 bases not matched to a gene. CDR3 DNA sequence: TGTGCCAGCAGCTCGGATGGGACAGCATACGAGCAGTACGTC. The encoded protein is CASSSDGTAYEQYV.

The chain uses TRBV5-1 and TRBJ2-1; 10 nucleotides agree with TRBD1. V shed 3 bases and J 7 bases; nucleotides not matched to a gene: 10. This CDR3 comprises 16 residues. CDR1 is SGHRS, CDR2 YFSETQ, per germline. The CDR3 region is CASSYSGTGVINEQFF. CDR3 DNA: TGCGCCAGCAGCTACTCCGGGACAGGGGTAATAAATGAGCAGTTCTTC.

This chain links TRBV19 with TRBJ2-2; tentative D call: TRBD1 (6 bases). Germline assignment: CDR1 LNHDA and CDR2 SQIVND (reference sequence). CDR3 length: 15 amino acids. The germline V and J ends were trimmed by 5 bases and 1 base, with 11 bases remaining between them. In nucleotides, the CDR3 is TGTGCCAGTAGTGTCGGGACAATGAACACCGGGGAGCTGTTTTTT. Translating it yields CASSVGTMNTGELFF.

This chain joins TRBV27 and TRBJ1-1; perhaps TRBD1 as D (5 bases). CDR1 MNHEY and CDR2 SMNVEV come from the germline V gene (reference sequence). This CDR3 has 14 amino acids. The V and J ends lost 6 bases and 4 bases respectively, with 15 bases between them. CDR3 sequence (DNA): TGTGCCAGCAGCAGGGCCCTTAAGGGCACTGAAGCTTTCTTT. This codes for CASSRALKGTEAFF.

There are a few counts of this clone. This chain connects TRBV6-5 to TRBJ1-1; 7 bases fit TRBD1. Germline assignment: CDR1 MNHEY and CDR2 SVGAGI. The junction had 6 bases not matched to a gene; V was cut back by 7 bases and J by 4 bases. The CDR3 contains 13 residues. In nucleotides, the CDR3 is TGTGCCAGCATTCTCAGGGGGAGCACTGAAGCTTTCTTT. Translated: CASILRGSTEAFF.

The chain links TRBV6-6 to TRBJ2-7; 9 nucleotides align to TRBD1. With 2 bases clipped from V and 7 bases from J, the junction kept 6 bases outside the gene matches. The CDR3 totals 14 residues. Germline CDR1 MNHNY, CDR2 SVGAGI (reference sequence). Here the CDR3 reads CASSYGTGSREQYF. The CDR3 DNA follows: TGTGCCAGCAGTTACGGGACAGGGTCTAGGGAGCAGTACTTC.

The gene calls are TRBV4-1 and TRBJ2-3, with 7 bases matching TRBD1. The CDR3 length is 14 residues. V was clipped by 4 bases and J by 0 bases; unmatched bases: 1. Germline loops: CDR1 MGHRA, CDR2 YSYEKL. The DNA for the CDR3 is TGCGCCAGCAGCCGGACAGGAAGCACAGATACGCAGTATTTT. This sequence encodes CASSRTGSTDTQYF.

The genes are TRBV3-1 (or the pseudogene TRBV3-2) and TRBJ1-2, with D perhaps TRBD1 (6 bases). Looked up from germline, CDR1 is LGHDT and CDR2 is YNNKEL (reference sequence). The CDR3 sequence is 14 residues long. Trimming took 1 base from V and 7 from J, leaving 13 bases between them. CDR3: CASSQGWGLSGYTF. The CDR3 nucleotides are TGTGCCAGCAGCCAAGGGTGGGGGCTCAGTGGCTACACCTTC.

The chain uses TRBV15 and TRBJ2-5, with 9 bases identical to TRBD2. The CDR3 is 17 residues long. Trimming took 1 base from V and 1 from J; bases not matched to a gene: 7. Germline CDR1 LNHNV, CDR2 YYDKDF (reference sequence). The CDR3 here is CATSRGQTSGLQETQYF. CDR3 nucleotide sequence: TGTGCCACCAGCAGAGGACAGACTAGCGGCCTCCAAGAGACCCAGTACTTC.

The chain couples TRBV2 to TRBJ1-6; D is perhaps TRBD1 (6 bases). CDR1 SNHLY and CDR2 FYNNEI come from the germline V gene. The CDR3 runs to 14 residues. Deletions cut 6 bases from V and 2 bases from J, with 8 bases between. CDR3 DNA sequence: TGTGCCAGCAGCGGACAGACCTATAATTCACCCCTCCACTTT. This sequence encodes CASSGQTYNSPLHF.